The clone carrying this T cell receptor (beta chain) was seen just once. The source of the sample is a study of blood T cell repertoires in COVID-19. Assay used: immunoSEQ multiplex PCR; TCRdb lists only in-frame clones, some missing. The top ten clones hold under 2% of a sample with roughly 81,000 clones, about nine tenths of them seen once. CDR3 length: 12 amino acids. The V and J ends lost 0 bases and 4 bases respectively, with 3 bases between them. The V gene's germline CDR1 is LGHNA and CDR2 YNFKEQ. V gene TRBV4-2 combines with J gene TRBJ2-5; D gene uncertain. This clonotype originated in a woman aged 50 to 60 in a cohort sampled during active COVID-19. Source material: peripheral blood. CDR3 residues: CASSQDSETQYF. DNA for the CDR3: TGTGCCAGCAGCCAAGACTCAGAGACCCAGTACTTC.